This entry concerns a single T cell receptor (beta chain). Its antigen is not identified. This sample is part of a study of T cell responses to AZD1222 COVID-19 vaccine. Regarding the study as a whole: Per reports, nearly half of all spike-specific TCRs target regions that are unmutated in variants. Spike-specific TCR breadth and depth went up after people got two AZD1222 doses. All repertoire sampling was performed exclusively after the peak T cell response.

Produced via immunoSEQ multiplex PCR; TCRdb's table is partial and in-frame only. This repertoire shows over 130,000 clones, approximately 91% found once; its top ten account for around 4.7%. The clonotype originates from an adult in good health. Source: peripheral blood, taken on day 0 of AZD1222 vaccination.

The CDR3: CSVGGLAKNIQYF. Written as DNA, the CDR3 is TGCAGCGTTGGAGGGCTAGCCAAAAACATTCAGTACTTC. The chain carries TRBV29-1 and TRBJ2-4, with a tentative D call TRBD2 (5 bases). V was shortened by 4 bases and J by 0 bases, with 7 bases between the two germline ends. CDR3 length equals 13 residues. CDR1 and CDR2 from the germline V gene are SQVTM and ANQGSEA.